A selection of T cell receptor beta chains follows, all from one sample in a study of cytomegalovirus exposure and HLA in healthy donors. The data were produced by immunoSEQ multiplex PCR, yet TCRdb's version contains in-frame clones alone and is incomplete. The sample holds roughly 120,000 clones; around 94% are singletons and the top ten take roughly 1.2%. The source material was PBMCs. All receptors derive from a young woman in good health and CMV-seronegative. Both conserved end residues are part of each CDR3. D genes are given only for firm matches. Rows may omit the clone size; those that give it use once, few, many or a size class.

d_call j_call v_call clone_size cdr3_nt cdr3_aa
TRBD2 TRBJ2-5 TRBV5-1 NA TGCGCCAGCAGCTTGGATGTGCTAGCGGGGGGACAAGAGACCCAGTACTTC CASSLDVLAGGQETQYF
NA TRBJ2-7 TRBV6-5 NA TGTGCCAGCAGAGCAGTGACAGGCGGGCATTACGAGCAGTACTTC CASRAVTGGHYEQYF
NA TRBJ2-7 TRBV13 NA TGTGCCAGCAGCTTGGGACTTCACAGCTCCTACGAGCAGTACTTC CASSLGLHSSYEQYF
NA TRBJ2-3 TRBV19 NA TGTGCCAGTAGTATAGATTCGGGGGTGACAGATACGCAGTATTTT CASSIDSGVTDTQYF
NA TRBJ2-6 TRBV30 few TGTGCCTGGACTACAGATTACTCTGGGGCCAACGTCCTGACTTTC CAWTTDYSGANVLTF
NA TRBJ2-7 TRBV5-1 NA TGCGCCAGCAGCTTGGCCCCCAGGGGGGACCACGAGCAGTACTTC CASSLAPRGDHEQYF
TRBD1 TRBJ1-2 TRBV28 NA TGTGCCAGCAGCCCAGGGGGCACGAACTATGGCTACACCTTC CASSPGGTNYGYTF
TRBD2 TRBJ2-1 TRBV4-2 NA TGTGCCAGCAGCCAAGAGGGGGTAGCGGGGGGGCCGGGGAATGAGCAGTTCTTC CASSQEGVAGGPGNEQFF
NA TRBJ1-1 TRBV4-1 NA TGCGCCAGCAGCCAAGGGGAGCTGGTTCGCCCCAGGGCTTTCTTT CASSQGELVRPRAFF
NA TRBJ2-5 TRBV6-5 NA TGTGCCAGCAGTTACGACTACCAAGAGACCCAGTACTTC CASSYDYQETQYF
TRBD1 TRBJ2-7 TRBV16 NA TGTGCCAGCAGCCAAGACGACAGGGTTGGGGAGCAGTACTTC CASSQDDRVGEQYF
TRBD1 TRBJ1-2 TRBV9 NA TGTGCCAGCAGCCTGACAGGGGAGGCCTATGGCTACACCTTC CASSLTGEAYGYTF
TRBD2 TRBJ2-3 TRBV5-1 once TGCGCCAGCAGCTTGGGCGGGGGGCCAGATACGCAGTATTTT CASSLGGGPDTQYF
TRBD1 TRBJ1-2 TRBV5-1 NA TGCGCCAGCAGCTTGGAGGTGACAGGGGACGGCTACACCTTC CASSLEVTGDGYTF
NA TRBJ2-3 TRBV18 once TGTGCCAGCTCACCCTCGGGGGGCACAGATACGCAGTATTTT CASSPSGGTDTQYF
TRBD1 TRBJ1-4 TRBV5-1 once TGCGCCAGCAGCTTAACAGCGACAGGGAAGGAAAAACTGTTTTTT CASSLTATGKEKLFF
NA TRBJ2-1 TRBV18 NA TGTGCCAGCACCGAACGGGGCAATGAGCAGTTCTTC CASTERGNEQFF
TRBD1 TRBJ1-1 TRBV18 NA TGTGCCAGCTCACAACGGGACAGACAATACACTGAAGCTTTCTTT CASSQRDRQYTEAFF
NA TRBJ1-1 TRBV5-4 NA TGTGCCAGCAGCTTGCCTGGACAGATTGAAGCTTTCTTT CASSLPGQIEAFF
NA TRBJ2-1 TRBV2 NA TGTGCCAGCAGTGACTCCTCCTACAATGAGCAGTTCTTC CASSDSSYNEQFF
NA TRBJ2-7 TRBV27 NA TGTGCCAGCAGTAGACGGACTCTCCCCTCCGAGCAGTACTTC CASSRRTLPSEQYF
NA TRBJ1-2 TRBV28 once TGTGCCAGCAGTCGAGGACAGTTCTATGGCTACACCTTC CASSRGQFYGYTF
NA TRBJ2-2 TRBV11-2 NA TGTGCCAGCAGCTTCATACTCGGGTCCCCCGGGGAGCTGTTTTTT CASSFILGSPGELFF
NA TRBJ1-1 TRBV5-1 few TGCGCCAGCAGGTCCGGGACACAAGCTTTCTTT CASRSGTQAFF
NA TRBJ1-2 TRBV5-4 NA TGTGCCAGCAGCTTGCCCCCGAACTATGGCTACACCTTC CASSLPPNYGYTF
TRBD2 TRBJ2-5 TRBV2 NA TGTGCCAGCAGTGAAGCGCGGGGGGCGGAATGGGAGACCCAGTACTTC CASSEARGAEWETQYF
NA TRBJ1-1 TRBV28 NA TGTGCCAGCAGTTTATTGGACAAAACTGAAGCTTTCTTT CASSLLDKTEAFF
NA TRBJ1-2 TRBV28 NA TGTGCCAGCACCAACAGGGAGTTCGCTGGCTACACCTTC CASTNREFAGYTF
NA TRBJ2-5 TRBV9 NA TGTGCCAGCAGCGTAGAGGGGATTCAAGAGACCCAGTACTTC CASSVEGIQETQYF
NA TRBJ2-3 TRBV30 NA TGTGCCTGGAGTGGATCCGGGGATACGCAGTATTTT CAWSGSGDTQYF
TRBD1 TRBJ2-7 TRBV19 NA TGTGCCAGTAGTACGGGACAGTCCTACGAGCAGTACTTC CASSTGQSYEQYF
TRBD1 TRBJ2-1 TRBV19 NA TGTGCCAGTAGCAACATACAGGGGTTTGAGCAGTTCTTC CASSNIQGFEQFF
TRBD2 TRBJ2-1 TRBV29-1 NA TGCAGCGTTGTAACTAGCGGGAGGGGTGGTGAGCAGTTCTTC CSVVTSGRGGEQFF